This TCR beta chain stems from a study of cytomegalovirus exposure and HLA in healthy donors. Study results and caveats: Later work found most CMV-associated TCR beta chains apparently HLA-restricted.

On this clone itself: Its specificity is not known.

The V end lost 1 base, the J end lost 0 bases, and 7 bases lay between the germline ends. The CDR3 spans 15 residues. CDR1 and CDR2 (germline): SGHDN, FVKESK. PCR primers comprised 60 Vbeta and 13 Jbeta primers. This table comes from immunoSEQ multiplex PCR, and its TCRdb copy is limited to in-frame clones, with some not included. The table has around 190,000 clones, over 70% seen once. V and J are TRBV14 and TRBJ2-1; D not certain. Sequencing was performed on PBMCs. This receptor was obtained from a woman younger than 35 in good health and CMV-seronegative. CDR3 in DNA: TGTGCCAGCAGCCAAGTAACTGGCTCCTACAATGAGCAGTTCTTC. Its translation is CASSQVTGSYNEQFF.